This T cell receptor beta chain comes out of a study of T cell repertoires in aging, cancer and after chemotherapy. Across the whole study: Six age groups, ranging from 30 or younger to 70 or older, included the donors. Patients with glioblastoma brain tumors were sampled before and after temozolomide-based therapy.

With regard to this clonotype: Its antigen remains unknown.

The template was genomic DNA from peripheral blood, not RNA. Germline V gene lookup returns CDR1 LGHNA and CDR2 YSLEER. V dropped 2 bases and J dropped 1 base, with 18 bases sitting between them. This CDR3 is built from 18 residues. General study findings and limits: In each cancer cohort, median generation probability increased across chemotherapy, suggesting thymic output rebounded. Immunological memory after chemotherapy cannot be judged from the repertoire data.

TRB rearrangements spanning V, D and J were amplified using mixed TRB-A/B primers. One entry per CDR3 protein, called by TCRdb with MiXCR from the multiplex PCR reads. The profile shows 1,500 to 2,000 distinct CDR3 sequences, 28% of them singletons. The receptor was derived from a human donor with a solid tumor. Sample: blood. The rearrangement joins TRBV4-3 to TRBJ2-1; D is perhaps TRBD1 or TRBD2 (5 bases each). The CDR3 reads CASSQLVGVASSYNEQFF. The CDR3 nucleotides are TGCGCCAGCAGCCAACTAGTGGGGGTAGCGTCTTCCTACAATGAGCAGTTCTTC.